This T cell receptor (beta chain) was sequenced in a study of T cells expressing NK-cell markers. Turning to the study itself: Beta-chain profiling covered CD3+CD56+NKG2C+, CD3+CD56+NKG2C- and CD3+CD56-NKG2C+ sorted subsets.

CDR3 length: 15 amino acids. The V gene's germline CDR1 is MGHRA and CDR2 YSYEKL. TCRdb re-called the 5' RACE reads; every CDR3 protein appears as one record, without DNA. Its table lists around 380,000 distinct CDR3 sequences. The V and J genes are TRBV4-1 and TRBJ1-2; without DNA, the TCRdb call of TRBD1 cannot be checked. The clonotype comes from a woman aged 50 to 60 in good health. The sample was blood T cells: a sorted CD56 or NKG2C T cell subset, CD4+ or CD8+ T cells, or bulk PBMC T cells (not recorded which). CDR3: CASSQTGTSGYGYTF.